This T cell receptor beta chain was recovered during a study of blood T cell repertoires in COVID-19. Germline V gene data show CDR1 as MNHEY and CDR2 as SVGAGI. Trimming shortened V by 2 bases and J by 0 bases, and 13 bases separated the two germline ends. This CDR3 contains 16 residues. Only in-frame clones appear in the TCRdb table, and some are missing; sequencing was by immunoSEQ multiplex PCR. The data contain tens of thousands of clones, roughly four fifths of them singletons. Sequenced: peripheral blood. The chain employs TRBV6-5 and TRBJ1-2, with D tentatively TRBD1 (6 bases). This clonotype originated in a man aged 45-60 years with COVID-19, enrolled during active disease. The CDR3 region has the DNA TGTGCCAGCAGTTACACCCCAGGGGCCGCTAACTATGGCTACACCTTC. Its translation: CASSYTPGAANYGYTF.